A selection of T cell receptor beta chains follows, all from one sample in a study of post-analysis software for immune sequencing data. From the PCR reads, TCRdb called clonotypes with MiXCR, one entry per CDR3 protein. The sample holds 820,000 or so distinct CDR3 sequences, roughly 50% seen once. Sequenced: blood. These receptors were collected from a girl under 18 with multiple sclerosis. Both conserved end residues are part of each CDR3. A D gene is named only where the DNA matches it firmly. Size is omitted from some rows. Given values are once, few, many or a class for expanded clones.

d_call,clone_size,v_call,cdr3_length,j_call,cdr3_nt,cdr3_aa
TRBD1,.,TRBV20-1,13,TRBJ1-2,TGCAGTGCTATAGACAGGGTTAACTATGGCTACACCTTC,CSAIDRVNYGYTF
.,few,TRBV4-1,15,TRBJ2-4,TGCGCCAGCAGCCAATCGATGCTAGCCAAAAACATTCAGTACTTC,CASSQSMLAKNIQYF
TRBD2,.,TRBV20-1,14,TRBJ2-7,TGCAGTGCTAGCGGGGGGACTAGCGGATACGAGCAGTACTTC,CSASGGTSGYEQYF
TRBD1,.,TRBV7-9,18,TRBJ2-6,TGTGCCAGTAGCTTAACGGCAGGGGGCCCCTCTGGGGCCAACGTCCTGACTTTC,CASSLTAGGPSGANVLTF
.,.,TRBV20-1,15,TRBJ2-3,TGCAGTGCTAGAGATTTTACAAAGAGCACAGATACGCAGTATTTT,CSARDFTKSTDTQYF
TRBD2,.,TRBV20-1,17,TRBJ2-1,TGCAGTGCTAGATCAGGGACTAGCGGGATCTCCTACAATGAGCAGTTCTTC,CSARSGTSGISYNEQFF
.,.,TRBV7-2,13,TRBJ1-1,TGTGCCAGCAGCTCCGACCGGCCCTCTTGGGCTTTCTTT,CASSSDRPSWAFF
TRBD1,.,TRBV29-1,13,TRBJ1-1,TGCAGCGCTTTGACAGGGACGAACACTGAAGCTTTCTTT,CSALTGTNTEAFF
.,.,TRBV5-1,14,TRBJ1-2,TGCGCCAGCAGCTGGGGGGGGCTCAGCTATGGCTACACCTTC,CASSWGGLSYGYTF
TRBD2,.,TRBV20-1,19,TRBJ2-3,TGCAGTGCTAGAACCCCCGTCGGACTAGCGGGGCCCCACACAGATACGCAGTATTTT,CSARTPVGLAGPHTDTQYF
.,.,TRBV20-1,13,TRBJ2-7,TGCAGTGCTCGGGGAGTAGCGTCCTACGAGCAGTACTTC,CSARGVASYEQYF
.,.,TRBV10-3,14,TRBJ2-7,TGTGCCATCGCGGGACCTTTGAGCTCCTACGAGCAGTACTTC,CAIAGPLSSYEQYF
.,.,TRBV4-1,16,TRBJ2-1,TGCGCCAGCAGCCATCCGGGACGCGGAGCCTACAATGAGCAGTTCTTC,CASSHPGRGAYNEQFF
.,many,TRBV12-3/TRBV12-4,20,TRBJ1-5,TGTGCCAGCAGCCAATTTCGTCTGGGGGCAGGCCTTATGGGCAATCAGCCCCAGCATTTT,CASSQFRLGAGLMGNQPQHF
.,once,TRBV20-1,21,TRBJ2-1,TGCAGTGCTAGAGATCTAGGGATAGCGGCCCAGGACCTCACCTCCTACAATGAGCAGTTCTTC,CSARDLGIAAQDLTSYNEQFF
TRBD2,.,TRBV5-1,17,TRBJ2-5,TGCGCCAGCAGCTCCAGGACTAGCGGGGGCCACCAAGAGACCCAGTACTTC,CASSSRTSGGHQETQYF
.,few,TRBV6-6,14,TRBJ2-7,TGTGCCAGCAGTTACTATCAGTCCTCCTACGAGCAGTACTTC,CASSYYQSSYEQYF
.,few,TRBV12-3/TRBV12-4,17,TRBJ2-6,TGTGCCAGCAGTGCAGCGAGGGGAGCCTCTGGGGCCAACGTCCTGACTTTC,CASSAARGASGANVLTF
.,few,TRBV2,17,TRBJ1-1,TGTGCCAGCAGTGAAGGGAGTGGACACACCACGAACACTGAAGCTTTCTTT,CASSEGSGHTTNTEAFF
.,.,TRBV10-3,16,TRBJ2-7,TGTGCCATCAGTGAGTCGTACGCTGGGAGGTCCGGCGAGCAGTACTTC,CAISESYAGRSGEQYF
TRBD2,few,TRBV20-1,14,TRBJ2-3,TGCAGTGCTAGATTCGGGGGGAGCACAGATACGCAGTATTTT,CSARFGGSTDTQYF
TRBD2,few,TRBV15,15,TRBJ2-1,TGTGCCACCAGCAGAGGCGCCGGGACTAGCGTTGAGCAGTTCTTC,CATSRGAGTSVEQFF
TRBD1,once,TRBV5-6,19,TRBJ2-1,TGTGCCAGCAGCTTGGCCCTGAGGGGGTCGGGACAGGCCTACAATGAGCAGTTCTTC,CASSLALRGSGQAYNEQFF
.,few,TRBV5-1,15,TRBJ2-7,TGCGCCAGCAGCCCCACAGAGCGGAAGACCTACGAGCAGTACTTC,CASSPTERKTYEQYF
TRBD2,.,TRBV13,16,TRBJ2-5,TGTGCCAGCAGCTTAGCGGGAGGGATGGTCGGAGAGACCCAGTACTTC,CASSLAGGMVGETQYF
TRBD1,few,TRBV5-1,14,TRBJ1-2,TGCGCCAGCAGCCCGGACAGGACCTCCTATGGCTACACCTTC,CASSPDRTSYGYTF
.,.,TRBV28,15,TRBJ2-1,TGTGCCTCACAAGAAAAGAGCCGGGTTTCCAATGAGCAGTTCTTC,CASQEKSRVSNEQFF
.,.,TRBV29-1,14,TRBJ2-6,TGCAGCGTTGATTCGGGGACCGGGGCCAACGTCCTGACTTTC,CSVDSGTGANVLTF
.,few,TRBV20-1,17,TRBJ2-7,TGCAGTGCTAGAGATTCGAGCCAGGGTGAAATTTACTACGAGCAGTACTTC,CSARDSSQGEIYYEQYF
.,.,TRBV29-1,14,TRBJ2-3,TGCAGCGTTCCCCCGGGGTTAAGCACAGATACGCAGTATTTT,CSVPPGLSTDTQYF
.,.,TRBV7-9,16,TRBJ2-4,TGTGCCAGCAGCCCCCCAACTGGGTGGGCCAAAAACATTCAGTACTTC,CASSPPTGWAKNIQYF
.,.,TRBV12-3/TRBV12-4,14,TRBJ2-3,TGTGCCAGCAGTTCCGGAGTGAACACAGATACGCAGTATTTT,CASSSGVNTDTQYF
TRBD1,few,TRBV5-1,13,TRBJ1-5,TGCGCCAGCAGTTGGGACAGGGATCAGCCCCAGCATTTT,CASSWDRDQPQHF
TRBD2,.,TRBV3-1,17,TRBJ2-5,TGTGCCAGCAGCCCTCTACTAGCGGGAGGCGACAGAGAGACCCAGTACTTC,CASSPLLAGGDRETQYF
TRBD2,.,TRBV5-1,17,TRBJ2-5,TGCGCCAGCAGCTTGGCCTTGACTAGCGGATCCCAAGAGACCCAGTACTTC,CASSLALTSGSQETQYF
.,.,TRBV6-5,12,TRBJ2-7,TGTGCCAGGTTAGCGGAATCCTACGAGCAGTACTTC,CARLAESYEQYF
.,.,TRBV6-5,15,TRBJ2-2,TGTGCCAGCAGTTACTTCGGGGGGAACACCGGGGAGCTGTTTTTT,CASSYFGGNTGELFF
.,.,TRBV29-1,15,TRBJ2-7,TGCAGCGTCCCTCGTGAGGGGGTCCTCTCCTACGAGCAGTACTTC,CSVPREGVLSYEQYF
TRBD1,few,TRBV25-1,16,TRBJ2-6,TGTGCCAGCAGTGAAGACAGGGGTTCTGGGGCCAACGTCCTGACTTTC,CASSEDRGSGANVLTF
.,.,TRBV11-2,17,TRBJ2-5,TGTGCCAGCAGCTTAGTGATTGGCACCACCCCAGGGGAGACCCAGTACTTC,CASSLVIGTTPGETQYF
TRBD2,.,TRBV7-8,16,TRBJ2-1,TGTGCCAGCAGCTTATTTCCTAGCGGCGACTACAATGAGCAGTTCTTC,CASSLFPSGDYNEQFF
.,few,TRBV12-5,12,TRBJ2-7,TGTGCTAGTGGACAGGGCCTCTACGAGCAGTACTTC,CASGQGLYEQYF
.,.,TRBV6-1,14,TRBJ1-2,TGTGCCAGCAGAGCGAACATTCTGTCCTATGGCTACACCTTC,CASRANILSYGYTF
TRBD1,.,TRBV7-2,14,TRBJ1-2,TGTGCCAGCTCCTCGGACAGGGGGCCCTATGGCTACACCTTC,CASSSDRGPYGYTF
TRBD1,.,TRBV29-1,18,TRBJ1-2,TGCAGCGTTGAAGATTACGAGACAGGGGGCGCTTTGGGCTATGGCTACACCTTC,CSVEDYETGGALGYGYTF
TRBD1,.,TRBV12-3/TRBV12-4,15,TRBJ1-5,TGTGCCAGCAGCCCGGACAGGGGAATCAATCAGCCCCAGCATTTT,CASSPDRGINQPQHF
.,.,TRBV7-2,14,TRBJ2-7,TGTGCCAGCAGCTTCAGGATTAGCTCCTACGAGCAGTACTTC,CASSFRISSYEQYF
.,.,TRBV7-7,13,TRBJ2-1,TGTGCCAGCAGCACGGCAGGGGCGCATGAGCAGTTCTTC,CASSTAGAHEQFF
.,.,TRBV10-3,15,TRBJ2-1,TGTGCCATCAGTAGGAGGTCCGAGACCTACAATGAGCAGTTCTTC,CAISRRSETYNEQFF
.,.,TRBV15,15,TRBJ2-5,TGTGCCACCAGCAGAGGTGGCGCAGGGGAAGAGACCCAGTACTTC,CATSRGGAGEETQYF
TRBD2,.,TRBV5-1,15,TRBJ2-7,TGCGCCAGCAGCTTGTGGGCTAGCGGGAGTGACGAGCAGTACTTC,CASSLWASGSDEQYF
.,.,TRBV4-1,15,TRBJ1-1,TGCGCCAGCAGCCAAGCGGCGGTGGGGAACACTGAAGCTTTCTTT,CASSQAAVGNTEAFF
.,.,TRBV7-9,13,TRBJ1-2,TGTGCCAGCAGCTTTTACCAGTTCGCAGGCTACACCTTC,CASSFYQFAGYTF
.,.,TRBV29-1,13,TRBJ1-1,TGCAGCGTTGAAGGACTCGGGGACACTGAAGCTTTCTTT,CSVEGLGDTEAFF
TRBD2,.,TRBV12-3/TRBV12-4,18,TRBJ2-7,TGTGCCAGCAGTAGGATCTGGCGGGAGGGCCTCTCTCAATACGAGCAGTACTTC,CASSRIWREGLSQYEQYF
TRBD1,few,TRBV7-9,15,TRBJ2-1,TGTGCCAGCAGCTCTGACAGGGCCGAAGGTGGTGAGCAGTTCTTC,CASSSDRAEGGEQFF
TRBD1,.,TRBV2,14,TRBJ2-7,TGTGCCAGCATACCGGGACAGGGACGCCACGAGCAGTACTTC,CASIPGQGRHEQYF
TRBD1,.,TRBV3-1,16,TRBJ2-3,TGTGCCAGCAGCCTTCTCCGAGGGACAGGGGGCGTTACGCAGTATTTT,CASSLLRGTGGVTQYF
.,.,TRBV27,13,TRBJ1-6,TGTGCCAGCAGTTTATTTCAGAATTCACCCCTCCACTTT,CASSLFQNSPLHF
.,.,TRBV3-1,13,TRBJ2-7,TGTGCCAGCAGCCAATGGAACTCCTACGAGCAGTACTTC,CASSQWNSYEQYF